The 29 T cell receptor beta chains in this list originate from one sample, sequenced in a study of shared clonotypes between healthy human individuals. TCRdb's table, derived via immunoSEQ multiplex PCR, lists solely in-frame clones and lacks some. The table shows 2 million or so clones, with 85% to 95% occurring only once. Specimen: naive CD4+ T cells sorted from blood. The subset was: CD45RA+ positively selected. The receptors derive from a man in his late teens or twenties in good health.

Concerning this clone: The same CDR3 also results from other DNA sequences found in this sample. This chain uses TRBV10-3 with TRBJ2-7, with 10 nucleotides matching TRBD2. Germline CDR1 and CDR2: ENHRY and SYGVKD. Trimming at V came to 5 bases and at J to 3 bases, leaving 4 bases not matched to a gene. The CDR3 is made up of 14 amino acids. CDR3 loop: CAISRLAGDYEQYF. DNA of the CDR3: TGTGCCATCAGTAGGCTAGCGGGAGACTACGAGCAGTACTTC.

This clone was counted at least ten times. V is TRBV27 and J is TRBJ2-1; D not certain. Trimming removed 3 bases from V and 6 bases from J, with 12 bases in between. The CDR3 sequence is 14 residues long. The V gene's germline CDR1 is MNHEY and CDR2 SMNVEV (reference sequence). The CDR3 nucleotides are TGTGCCAGCAGTTTCGGGTGGTGGGGCAATGAGCAGTTCTTC. The encoded protein is CASSFGWWGNEQFF.

The V and J genes are TRBV11-3 and TRBJ2-5, with D possibly matching TRBD1 (6 bases). The CDR3 loop spans 15 amino acids. Trimming cost V 6 bases and J 5 bases, with 19 bases left between them. The germline CDR1 and CDR2 sequences are SGHNT and YENEEA. CDR3 loop: CASSSGGGPKETQYF. CDR3 sequence (DNA): TGTGCCAGCAGTTCAGGTGGGGGCCCTAAGGAGACCCAGTACTTC.

The table lists this clone with a count of one. V and J are TRBV5-1 and TRBJ2-2; 7 nucleotides align to TRBD2. This CDR3 contains 16 residues. V dropped 1 base and J dropped 3; count of bases not matched to a gene: 6. The germline CDR1 and CDR2 sequences are SGHRS and YFSETQ. The CDR3 is CASSLRASGYTGELFF. CDR3 DNA: TGCGCCAGCAGCTTGAGGGCTAGCGGTTACACCGGGGAGCTGTTTTTT.

Notes on this clone: At the DNA level, this CDR3 is encoded by other sequences in the same sample as well. The DNA of the CDR3 is TGTGCCAGCAGCTTAGTCGGAAACGAGCAGTACTTC. It yields the protein CASSLVGNEQYF. This chain joins TRBV7-2 and TRBJ2-7; no definite D call. CDR1 and CDR2 (germline): SGHTA, FQGNSA. Trimming cost V 1 base and J 5 bases, with 6 bases left between them. CDR3 length: 12 residues.

The chain employs TRBV7-9 and TRBJ1-2; D is unresolved. Trimming took off 6 bases at V and 4 bases at J, with 15 bases between the two ends. Germline CDR1 is SEHNR and CDR2 is FQNEAQ (reference sequence). The CDR3 extends over 14 amino acids. The CDR3 spells CASSSYPTLYGYTF. The CDR3 region has the DNA TGTGCCAGCAGTTCATATCCTACCCTCTATGGCTACACCTTC.

The chain joins TRBV6-6 to TRBJ1-3; no reliable D call. CDR1 MNHNY and CDR2 SVGAGI come from the germline V gene (reference sequence). Trimming removed 5 bases at V and 5 bases at J, with 13 bases between. This CDR3 spans 14 amino acids. The CDR3 protein is CASSASEGRNTIYF. The CDR3 DNA reads as TGTGCCAGCAGTGCCTCTGAGGGCCGAAACACCATATATTTT.

This clone was seen only once. The V gene is TRBV27, the J gene TRBJ2-7; D may be TRBD2 (6 bases). From germline, CDR1 is MNHEY and CDR2 SMNVEV (reference sequence). Trimming removed 6 bases from V and 6 bases from J, with 12 bases in between. This CDR3 comprises 12 residues. The CDR3 loop reads CASRPNGGEQYF. In nucleotides, the CDR3 is TGTGCCAGCAGACCAAACGGGGGCGAGCAGTACTTC.

This chain uses TRBV14 with TRBJ1-2; no clear D. V lost 1 base and J lost 3, with 6 bases in between. Germline values: CDR1 SGHDN, CDR2 FVKESK. This CDR3 comprises 13 residues. As DNA, the CDR3 is TGTGCCAGCAGCCAAGGCCGGTACTATGGCTACACCTTC. It codes for CASSQGRYYGYTF.

V and J are TRBV30 and TRBJ2-2, with D tentatively TRBD1 (6 bases). This CDR3 is built from 15 residues. Germline V gene lookup returns CDR1 GTSNPN and CDR2 SVGIG (reference sequence). The ends were cut back, 2 bases at V and 0 bases at J, with 10 bases in the middle. In nucleotides, the CDR3 is TGTGCCTGGAGTAGGGGACATCCGAACACCGGGGAGCTGTTTTTT. It translates to CAWSRGHPNTGELFF.

This clone was detected once. The chain links TRBV6-6 to TRBJ1-2, with unresolved D. Trimming cost V 8 bases and J 0 bases, with 19 bases left between them. The CDR3 covers 16 residues. Germline CDR1 reads MNHNY; CDR2 reads SVGAGI (reference sequence). This CDR3 reads CASDEQSRVSNYGYTF. The CDR3 DNA reads TGTGCCAGCGACGAGCAAAGTCGGGTATCTAACTATGGCTACACCTTC.

The rearrangement links TRBV2 to TRBJ2-5, with 10 bases aligning to TRBD2. Per germline, CDR1 SNHLY and CDR2 FYNNEI. V was pared by 3 bases and J by 1 base, with 8 bases of the junction left unmatched. The CDR3 totals 17 residues. CDR3 sequence reads: CASSDPAGGPAQETQYF. Here the CDR3 DNA reads TGTGCCAGCAGTGACCCAGCGGGGGGGCCCGCCCAAGAGACCCAGTACTTC.

The chain recombines TRBV5-1 with TRBJ2-7; 7 positions agree with TRBD2. In germline, CDR1 is SGHRS, CDR2 YFSETQ. CDR3 length equals 17 residues. J was trimmed by 0 bases and V by 7 bases; bases with no gene match: 16. The CDR3 DNA reads TGCGCCAGCCAACGCGGGGAAAGCGGGAACCCCTCCTACGAGCAGTACTTC. Protein sequence: CASQRGESGNPSYEQYF.

The chain has TRBV2 and TRBJ2-5; D possibly matches TRBD1 or TRBD2 (7 bases each). The CDR3 has 14 residues. CDR1 is SNHLY, CDR2 FYNNEI, per germline. V lost 3 bases and J lost 7, with 15 bases in between. The CDR3 reads CASSEQGGLGTQYF. DNA for the CDR3: TGTGCCAGCAGTGAGCAGGGGGGGTTAGGGACCCAGTACTTC.

This sequence joins TRBV18 and TRBJ2-1; D may be TRBD1 or TRBD2 (5 bases each). V lost 0 bases and J 2 bases, leaving 14 bases between the germline ends. CDR3 length: 17 amino acids. CDR1 is KGHSH and CDR2 is LQKENI in the germline V gene. Here the CDR3 DNA reads TGTGCCAGCTCACCACCGAGGGGATTTGGCCCCTACAATGAGCAGTTCTTC. Its protein product is CASSPPRGFGPYNEQFF.

This chain connects TRBV5-1 to TRBJ1-2; TRBD1 matches 7 bases. The trim removed 4 bases at V and 3 bases at J, leaving 9 bases unmatched. The CDR3 loop spans 15 amino acids. CDR1 is SGHRS and CDR2 is YFSETQ in the germline V gene. CDR3 nucleotides: TGCGCCAGCAGCCATGGGACAGAGCCCTACTATGGCTACACCTTC. Translated: CASSHGTEPYYGYTF.

The chain joins TRBV4-1 to TRBJ1-4; 7 bases are a match to TRBD1. Trimming took 4 bases from V and 5 from J; bases not matched to a gene: 7. Germline values: CDR1 MGHRA, CDR2 YSYEKL. The CDR3 totals 15 residues. In DNA form, the CDR3 reads TGCGCCAGCAGCCGCCCAGACAGGGTGAATGAAAAACTGTTTTTT. It encodes CASSRPDRVNEKLFF.

This chain connects TRBV5-1 to TRBJ2-7, with a possible D match to TRBD1 (5 bases). V lost 6 bases and J lost 0, with 13 bases in between. Germline-derived CDR1 and CDR2 are SGHRS and YFSETQ. This CDR3 has 14 amino acids. The DNA of the CDR3 is TGCGCCAGCACCGATGGGGCAGTCTCCTACGAGCAGTACTTC. This encodes CASTDGAVSYEQYF.

This sequence joins TRBV6-5 and TRBJ2-1; TRBD1 matches 7 bases. Trimming cost V 5 bases and J 9 bases; bases outside gene matches: 4. Germline V lookup: CDR1 MNHEY, CDR2 SVGAGI. CDR3 length: 12 residues. The CDR3 DNA follows: TGTGCCAGCAGTGGATACAGGGGTGAGCAGTTCTTC. Translating gives CASSGYRGEQFF.

This sequence joins TRBV5-4 and TRBJ1-1; 9 bases align to TRBD1. With V trimmed by 1 base and J by 0 bases, 4 bases remained unmatched. Germline V gene data show CDR1 as SGHNT and CDR2 as YYREEE (reference sequence). This CDR3 has 16 amino acids. CDR3 amino acids: CASSLTGGGVNTEAFF. CDR3 in DNA: TGTGCCAGCAGCTTGACAGGGGGCGGGGTGAACACTGAAGCTTTCTTT.

The V call is TRBV18, the J call TRBJ1-6; 8 nucleotides align to TRBD1. The CDR3 runs 15 residues. The J segment lost 5 bases and the V segment lost 1 base, leaving 1 base of the junction unmatched. Germline lookup yields CDR1 KGHSH and CDR2 LQKENI. The CDR3 coding sequence is TGTGCCAGCTCACCACTGACAGGGGATAATTCACCCCTCCACTTT. Translating gives CASSPLTGDNSPLHF.

CDR3 coding DNA: TGTGCCAGCAGTTTTGGACAGGGTAGCTCCTACGAGCAGTACTTC. It is translated as CASSFGQGSSYEQYF. The V call is TRBV7-9, the J call TRBJ2-7; TRBD1 agrees at 8 bases. Germline loops: CDR1 SEHNR, CDR2 FQNEAQ (reference sequence). The junction had 7 bases not matched to a gene; V was cut back by 6 bases and J by 0 bases. The length of the CDR3 is 15 residues.

The V and J genes are TRBV18 and TRBJ2-7; the match to TRBD2 covers 8 bases. J was trimmed by 2 bases and V by 3 bases; bases with no gene match: 12. Germline CDR1 KGHSH, CDR2 LQKENI. The CDR3 runs to 17 residues. The CDR3 loop is CASSPISSLAGTYEQYF. DNA of the CDR3: TGTGCCAGCTCACCTATTTCTTCCCTAGCGGGTACCTACGAGCAGTACTTC.

This clone occurred once. V gene TRBV18 combines with J gene TRBJ1-2; TRBD1 agrees at 9 bases. Trimming removed 4 bases from V and 6 bases from J; junction bases left unmatched: 9. Per the germline V gene, CDR1 is KGHSH and CDR2 is LQKENI. This CDR3 region has 15 residues. The CDR3 protein is CASSLKTQGADGYTF. The CDR3 DNA reads TGTGCCAGCTCACTTAAGACACAGGGGGCCGATGGCTACACCTTC.

The genes are TRBV2 and TRBJ2-4; TRBD1 agrees at 11 bases. The CDR3 contains 14 residues. Germline V lookup: CDR1 SNHLY, CDR2 FYNNEI. The trim removed 5 bases at V and 9 bases at J, leaving 6 bases unmatched. CDR3 sequence reads: CASSLDRGLAIQYF. The CDR3 nucleotides read TGTGCCAGCAGTCTGGACAGGGGGCTCGCCATTCAGTACTTC.

The chain joins TRBV6-6 to TRBJ2-2; the D gene is possibly TRBD1 (6 bases). Trimming cost V 4 bases and J 9 bases, with 12 bases left between them. The CDR3 is 13 amino acids. Germline lookup yields CDR1 MNHNY and CDR2 SVGAGI (reference sequence). The CDR3 DNA sequence: TGTGCCAGCAGTTCGTCCCGGGACAGGGAGCTGTTTTTT. Translated, it gives CASSSSRDRELFF.

This clone occurred once. The chain combines TRBV29-1 with TRBJ1-2, with D tentatively TRBD1 (6 bases). Germline CDR1 SQVTM, CDR2 ANQGSEA. V lost 6 bases and J lost 7, with 18 bases in between. The CDR3 is made up of 13 amino acids. The CDR3 DNA reads as TGCAGCGTCCGGGCAGGGGCGCGAAGTGGCTACACCTTC. Protein: CSVRAGARSGYTF.

To note about this clone: The same CDR3 also results from other DNA sequences found in this sample. The CDR3 spells CASSLEQGNSPLHF. CDR3 nucleotides: TGTGCCAGCAGCTTGGAACAGGGGAATTCACCCCTCCACTTT. The J gene is TRBJ1-6, the V gene TRBV7-9; the match to TRBD1 covers 7 bases. The CDR3 is made up of 14 amino acids. Trimming cost V 3 bases and J 7 bases; bases outside gene matches: 3. Germline V gene lookup returns CDR1 SEHNR and CDR2 FQNEAQ (reference sequence).

J is TRBJ1-4 and V is TRBV28, with 9 bases that match TRBD1. The V segment lost 3 bases and the J segment 2 bases; nucleotides outside the gene matches: 7. The germline gives CDR1 MDHEN, CDR2 SYDVKM. This CDR3 is 17 amino acids long. The CDR3 nucleotides are TGTGCCAGCAGTTTGTGGGGACAGGGCCCGACTAATGAAAAACTGTTTTTT. It is translated as CASSLWGQGPTNEKLFF.